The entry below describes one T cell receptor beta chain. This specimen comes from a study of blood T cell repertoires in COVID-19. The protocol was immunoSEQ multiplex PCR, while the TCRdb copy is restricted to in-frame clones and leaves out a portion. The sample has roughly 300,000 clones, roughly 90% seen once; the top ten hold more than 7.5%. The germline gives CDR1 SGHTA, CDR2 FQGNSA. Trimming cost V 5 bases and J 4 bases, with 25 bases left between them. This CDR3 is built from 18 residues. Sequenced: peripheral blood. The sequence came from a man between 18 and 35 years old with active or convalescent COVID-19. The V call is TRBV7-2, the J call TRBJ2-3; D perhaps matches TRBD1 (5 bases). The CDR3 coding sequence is TGTGCCAGCAGCCCACTAACAAACCCCTACCAGGGTGCAGATACGCAGTATTTT. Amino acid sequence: CASSPLTNPYQGADTQYF.